A selection of T cell receptor beta chains follows, all from one sample in a study of blood T cell repertoires in COVID-19. Libraries were prepared by immunoSEQ multiplex PCR; TCRdb keeps only in-frame clonotypes and omits some of them. The sample lists about 160,000 clones; over 70% were seen once. Input material: peripheral blood. All receptors derive from a woman aged 80 or over with active or convalescent COVID-19. Each CDR3 is given with its conserved first and last residue. Fields, in order: V gene, J gene, CDR3 protein.

>TRBV7-9|TRBJ1-2
CASSLRGGSEGYTF
>TRBV10-3|TRBJ2-1
CAISNRSGSYNEQFF
>TRBV7-9|TRBJ2-1
CASSLWGGRRNEQFF
>TRBV9|TRBJ1-2
CASSPTGSVDGYTF
>TRBV4-1|TRBJ1-1
CASSHTLNTEAFF
>TRBV5-1|TRBJ2-1
CARWEGEAYNEQFF
>TRBV7-9|TRBJ1-2
CASSRGARVNYGYTF
>TRBV7-2|TRBJ2-7
CASSARGYEQYF
>TRBV4-3|TRBJ1-6
CASSQGRTVNSPLHF
>TRBV7-2|TRBJ1-2
CASSFLGVGVGYTF
>TRBV7-8|TRBJ2-3
CASSASGQGKQYF
>TRBV5-6|TRBJ2-1
CASSLLAGGRKSRNEQFF
>TRBV27|TRBJ2-7
CASKAGDSYEQYF
>TRBV6-6|TRBJ2-7
CASWSGGPNILYF
>TRBV6-8|TRBJ2-3
CASTPRGPGTDTQYF
>TRBV24-1|TRBJ2-3
CATSVGTGSRDTQYF
>TRBV19|TRBJ2-3
CASIPDSRLSTDTQYF
>TRBV19|TRBJ1-5
CASSKGVEQPQHF
>TRBV6-5|TRBJ1-5
CASSFQSNQPQHF
>TRBV6-2/TRBV6-3|TRBJ1-5
CASSKGTGVGYNQPQHF